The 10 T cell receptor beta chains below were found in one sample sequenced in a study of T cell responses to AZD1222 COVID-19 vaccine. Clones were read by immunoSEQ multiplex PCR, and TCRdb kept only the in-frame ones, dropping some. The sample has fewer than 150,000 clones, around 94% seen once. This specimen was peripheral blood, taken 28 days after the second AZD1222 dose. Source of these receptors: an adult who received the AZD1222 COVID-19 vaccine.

The chain's CDR3 is CASSLGPTYGYTF. In nucleotides, the CDR3 is TGTGCCAGCAGTTTAGGTCCGACTTATGGCTACACCTTC. The chain employs TRBV27 and TRBJ1-2, with unresolved D. The V gene lost 2 bases and the J gene lost 5 bases, with 9 bases spanning the gap. CDR3 length equals 13 residues. The V gene's germline CDR1 is MNHEY and CDR2 SMNVEV (reference sequence).

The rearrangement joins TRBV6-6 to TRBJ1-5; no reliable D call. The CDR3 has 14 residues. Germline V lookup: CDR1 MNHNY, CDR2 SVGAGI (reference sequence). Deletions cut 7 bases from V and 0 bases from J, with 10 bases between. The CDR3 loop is CASNAPYSNQPQHF. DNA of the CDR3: TGTGCCAGCAATGCCCCGTATAGCAATCAGCCCCAGCATTTT.

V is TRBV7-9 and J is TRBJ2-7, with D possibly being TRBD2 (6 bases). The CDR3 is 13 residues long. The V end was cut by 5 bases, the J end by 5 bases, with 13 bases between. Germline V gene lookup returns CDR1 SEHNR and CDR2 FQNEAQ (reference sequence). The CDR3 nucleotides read TGTGCCAGCAGCGACCGGGGCGGGGACGAGCAGTACTTC. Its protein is CASSDRGGDEQYF.

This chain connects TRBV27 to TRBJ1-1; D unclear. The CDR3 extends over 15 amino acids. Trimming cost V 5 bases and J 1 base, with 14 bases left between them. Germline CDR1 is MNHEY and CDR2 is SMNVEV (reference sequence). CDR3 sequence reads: CASSPRSSGNTEAFF. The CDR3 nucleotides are TGTGCCAGCAGTCCCCGGTCCTCCGGGAACACTGAAGCTTTCTTT.

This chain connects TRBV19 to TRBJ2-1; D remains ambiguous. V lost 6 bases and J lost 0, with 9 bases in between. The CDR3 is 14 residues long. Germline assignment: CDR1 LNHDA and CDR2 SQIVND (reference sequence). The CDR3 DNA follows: TGTGCCAGTAGGATCGGCCCCTCCTACAATGAGCAGTTCTTC. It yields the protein CASRIGPSYNEQFF. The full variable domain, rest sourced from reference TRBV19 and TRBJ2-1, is DGGITQSPKYLFRKEGQNVTLSCEQNLNHDAMYWYRQDPGQGLRLIYYSQIVNDFQKGDIAEGYSVSREKKESFPLTVTSAQKNPTAFYLCASRIGPSYNEQFFGPGTRLTVL.

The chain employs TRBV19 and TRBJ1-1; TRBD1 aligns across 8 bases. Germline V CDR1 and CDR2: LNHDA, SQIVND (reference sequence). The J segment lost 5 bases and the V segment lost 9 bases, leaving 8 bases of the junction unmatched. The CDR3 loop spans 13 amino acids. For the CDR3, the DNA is TGTGCCAGCAGACAGGGGAAAGGTACTGAAGCTTTCTTT. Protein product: CASRQGKGTEAFF.

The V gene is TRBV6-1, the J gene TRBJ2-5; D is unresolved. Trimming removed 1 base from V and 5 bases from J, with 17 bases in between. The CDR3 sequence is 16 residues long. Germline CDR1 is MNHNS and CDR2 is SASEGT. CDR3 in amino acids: CASSEEGSWGGETQYF. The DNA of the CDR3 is TGTGCCAGCAGTGAAGAGGGCAGTTGGGGTGGTGAGACCCAGTACTTC.

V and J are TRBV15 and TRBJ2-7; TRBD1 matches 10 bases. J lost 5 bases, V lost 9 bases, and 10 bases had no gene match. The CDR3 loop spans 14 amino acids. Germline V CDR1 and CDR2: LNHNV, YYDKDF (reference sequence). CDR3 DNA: TGTGCCACGAGAGACAGGGGGCGACTAAACGAGCAGTACGTC. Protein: CATRDRGRLNEQYV.

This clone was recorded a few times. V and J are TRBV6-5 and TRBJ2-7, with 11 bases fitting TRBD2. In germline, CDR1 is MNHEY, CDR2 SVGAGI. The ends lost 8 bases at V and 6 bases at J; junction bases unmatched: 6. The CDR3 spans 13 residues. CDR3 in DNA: TGTGCCAGCGGCTTAGCGGGAGGGGGCGAGCAGTACTTC. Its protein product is CASGLAGGGEQYF.

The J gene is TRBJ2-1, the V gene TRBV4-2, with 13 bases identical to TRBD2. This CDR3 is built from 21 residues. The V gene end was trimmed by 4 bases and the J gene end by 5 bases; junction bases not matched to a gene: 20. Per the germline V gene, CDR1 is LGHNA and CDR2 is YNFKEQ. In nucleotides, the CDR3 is TGTGCCAGCAGCCGAAAACGCCCGGGACTAGCGGGGCGGACCACTAACAATGAGCAGTTCTTC. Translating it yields CASSRKRPGLAGRTTNNEQFF.